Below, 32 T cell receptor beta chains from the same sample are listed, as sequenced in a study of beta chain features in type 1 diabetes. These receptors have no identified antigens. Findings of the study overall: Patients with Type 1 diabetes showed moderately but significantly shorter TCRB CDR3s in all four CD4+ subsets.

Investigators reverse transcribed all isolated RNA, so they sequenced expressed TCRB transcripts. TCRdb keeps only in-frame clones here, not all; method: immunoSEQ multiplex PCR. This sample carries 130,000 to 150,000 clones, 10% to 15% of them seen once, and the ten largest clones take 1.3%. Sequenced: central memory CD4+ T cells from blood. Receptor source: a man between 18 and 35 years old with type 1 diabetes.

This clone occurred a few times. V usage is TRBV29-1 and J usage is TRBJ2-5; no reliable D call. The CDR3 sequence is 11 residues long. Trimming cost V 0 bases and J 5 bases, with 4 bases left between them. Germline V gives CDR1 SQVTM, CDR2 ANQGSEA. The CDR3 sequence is CSVEDPETQYF. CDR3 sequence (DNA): TGCAGCGTTGAAGATCCGGAGACCCAGTACTTC.

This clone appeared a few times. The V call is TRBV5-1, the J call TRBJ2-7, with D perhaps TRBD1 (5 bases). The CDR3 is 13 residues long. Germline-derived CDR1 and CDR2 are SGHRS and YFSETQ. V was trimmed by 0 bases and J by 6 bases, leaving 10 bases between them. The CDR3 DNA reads TGCGCCAGCAGCTTGGTAGGGGAACGCGAGCAGTACTTC. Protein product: CASSLVGEREQYF. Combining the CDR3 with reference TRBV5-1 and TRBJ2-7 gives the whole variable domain KAGVTQTPRYLIKTRGQQVTLSCSPISGHRSVSWYQQTPGQGLQFLFEYFSETQRNKGNFPGRFSGRQFSNSRSEMNVSTLELGDSALYLCASSLVGEREQYFGPGTRLTVT.

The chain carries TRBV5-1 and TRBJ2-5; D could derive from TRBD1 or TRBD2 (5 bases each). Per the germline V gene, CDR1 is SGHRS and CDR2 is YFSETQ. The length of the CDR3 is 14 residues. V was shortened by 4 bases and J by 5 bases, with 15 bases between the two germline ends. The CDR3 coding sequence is TGCGCCAGCAGCACCGGGACGTCGAGTGAGACCCAGTACTTC. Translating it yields CASSTGTSSETQYF.

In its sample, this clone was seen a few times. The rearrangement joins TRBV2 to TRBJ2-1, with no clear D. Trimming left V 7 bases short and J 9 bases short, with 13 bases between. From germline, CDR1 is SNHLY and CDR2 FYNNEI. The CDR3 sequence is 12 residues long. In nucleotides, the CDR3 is TGTGCCAGCAACCTTGGGTCTGGTGAGCAGTTCTTC. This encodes CASNLGSGEQFF.

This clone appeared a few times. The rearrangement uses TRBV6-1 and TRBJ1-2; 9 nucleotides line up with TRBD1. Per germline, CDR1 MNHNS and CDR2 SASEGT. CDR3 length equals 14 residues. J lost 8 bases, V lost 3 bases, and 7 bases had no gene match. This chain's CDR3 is CASSDRDRDGGYTF. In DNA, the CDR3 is TGTGCCAGCAGTGACCGGGACAGGGACGGCGGCTACACCTTC.

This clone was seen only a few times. CDR3 residues: CASSLHLVGGAKNIQYF. CDR3 DNA sequence: TGTGCCAGCAGCTTACATCTTGTCGGAGGAGCCAAAAACATTCAGTACTTC. The rearrangement joins TRBV7-2 to TRBJ2-4, with a weak D call TRBD2 (5 bases). The V gene's germline CDR1 is SGHTA and CDR2 FQGNSA. CDR3 length: 17 residues. V was pared by 2 bases and J by 0 bases, with 14 bases between.

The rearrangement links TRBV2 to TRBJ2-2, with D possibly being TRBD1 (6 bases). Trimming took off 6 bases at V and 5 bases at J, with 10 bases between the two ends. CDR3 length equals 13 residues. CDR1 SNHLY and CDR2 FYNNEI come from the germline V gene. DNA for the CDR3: TGTGCCAGCAGGATACAGGGTACCGGGGAGCTGTTTTTT. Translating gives CASRIQGTGELFF.

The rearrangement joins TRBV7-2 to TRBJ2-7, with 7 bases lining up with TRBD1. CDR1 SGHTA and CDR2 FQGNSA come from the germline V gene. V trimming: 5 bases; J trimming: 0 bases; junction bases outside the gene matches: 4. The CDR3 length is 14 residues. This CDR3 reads CASSRRDSSYEQYF. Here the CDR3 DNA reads TGTGCCAGCAGCAGAAGGGACAGCTCCTACGAGCAGTACTTC.

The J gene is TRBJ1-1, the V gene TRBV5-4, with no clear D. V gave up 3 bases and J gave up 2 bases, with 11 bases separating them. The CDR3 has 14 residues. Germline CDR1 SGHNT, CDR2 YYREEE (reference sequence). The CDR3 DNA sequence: TGTGCCAGCAGCTCCAACCTCCCCAACACTGAAGCTTTCTTT. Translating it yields CASSSNLPNTEAFF.

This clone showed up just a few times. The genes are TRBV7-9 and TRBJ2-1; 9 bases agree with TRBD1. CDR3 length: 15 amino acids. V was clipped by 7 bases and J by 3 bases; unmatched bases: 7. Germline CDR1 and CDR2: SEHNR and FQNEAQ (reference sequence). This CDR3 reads CASNRDRVGYNEQFF. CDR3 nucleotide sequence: TGTGCCAGCAACCGGGACAGGGTTGGCTACAATGAGCAGTTCTTC.

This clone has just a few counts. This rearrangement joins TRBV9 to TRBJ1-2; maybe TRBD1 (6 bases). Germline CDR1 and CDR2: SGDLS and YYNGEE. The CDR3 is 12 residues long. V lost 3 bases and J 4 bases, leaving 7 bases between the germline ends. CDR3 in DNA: TGTGCCAGCAGCGCAGGGGCCTATGGCTACACCTTC. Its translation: CASSAGAYGYTF.

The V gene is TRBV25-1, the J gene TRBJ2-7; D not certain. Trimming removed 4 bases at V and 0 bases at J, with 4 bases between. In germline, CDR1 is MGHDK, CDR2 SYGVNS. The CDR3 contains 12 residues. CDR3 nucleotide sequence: TGTGCCAGCAGTGTCAGCTCCTACGAGCAGTACTTC. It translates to CASSVSSYEQYF.

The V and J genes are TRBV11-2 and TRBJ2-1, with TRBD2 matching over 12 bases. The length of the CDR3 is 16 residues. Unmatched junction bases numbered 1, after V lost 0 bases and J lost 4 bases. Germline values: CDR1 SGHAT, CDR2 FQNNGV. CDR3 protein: CASSLEGTSGYNEQFF. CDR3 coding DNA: TGTGCCAGCAGCTTAGAGGGGACTAGCGGGTACAATGAGCAGTTCTTC.

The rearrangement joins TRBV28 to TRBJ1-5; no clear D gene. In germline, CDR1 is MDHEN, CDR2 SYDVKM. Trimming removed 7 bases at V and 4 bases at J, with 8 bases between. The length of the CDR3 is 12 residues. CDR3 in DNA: TGTGCCAGCACGGTAGCTAATCAGCCCCAGCATTTT. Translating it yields CASTVANQPQHF.

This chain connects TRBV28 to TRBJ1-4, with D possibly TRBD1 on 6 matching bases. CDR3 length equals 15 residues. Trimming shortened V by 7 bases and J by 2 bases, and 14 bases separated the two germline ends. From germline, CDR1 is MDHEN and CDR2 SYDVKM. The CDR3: CASNRRGATNEKLFF. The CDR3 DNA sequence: TGTGCCAGCAATCGTCGGGGGGCGACTAATGAAAAACTGTTTTTT. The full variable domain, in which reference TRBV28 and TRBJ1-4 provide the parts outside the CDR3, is DVKVTQSSRYLVKRTGEKVFLECVQDMDHENMFWYRQDPGLGLRLIYFSYDVKMKEKGDIPEGYSVSREKKERFSLILESASTNQTSMYLCASNRRGATNEKLFFGSGTQLSVL.

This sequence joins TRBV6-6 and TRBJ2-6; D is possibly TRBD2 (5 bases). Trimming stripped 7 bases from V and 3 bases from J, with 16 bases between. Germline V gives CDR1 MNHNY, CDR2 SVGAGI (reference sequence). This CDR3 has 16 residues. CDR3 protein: CASTQVRTVGANVLTF. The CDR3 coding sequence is TGTGCCAGCACTCAGGTCAGGACTGTTGGGGCCAACGTCCTGACTTTC.

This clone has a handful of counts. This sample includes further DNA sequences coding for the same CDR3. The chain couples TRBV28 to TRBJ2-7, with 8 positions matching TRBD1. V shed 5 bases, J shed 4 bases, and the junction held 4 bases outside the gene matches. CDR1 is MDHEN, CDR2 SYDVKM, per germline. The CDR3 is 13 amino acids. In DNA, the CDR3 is TGTGCCAGCAGTCCAGGACAGGGATACGAGCAGTACTTC. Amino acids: CASSPGQGYEQYF.

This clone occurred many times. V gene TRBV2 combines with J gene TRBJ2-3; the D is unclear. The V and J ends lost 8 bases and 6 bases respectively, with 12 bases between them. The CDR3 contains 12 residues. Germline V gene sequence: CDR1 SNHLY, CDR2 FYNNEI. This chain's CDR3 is CASDPAGDTQYF. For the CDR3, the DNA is TGTGCCAGCGACCCGGCTGGCGATACGCAGTATTTT.

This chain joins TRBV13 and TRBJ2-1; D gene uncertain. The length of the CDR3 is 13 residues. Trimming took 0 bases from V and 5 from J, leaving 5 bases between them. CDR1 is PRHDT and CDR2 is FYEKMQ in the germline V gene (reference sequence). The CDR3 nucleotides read TGTGCCAGCAGCTTAGGGCTTAACAATGAGCAGTTCTTC. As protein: CASSLGLNNEQFF.

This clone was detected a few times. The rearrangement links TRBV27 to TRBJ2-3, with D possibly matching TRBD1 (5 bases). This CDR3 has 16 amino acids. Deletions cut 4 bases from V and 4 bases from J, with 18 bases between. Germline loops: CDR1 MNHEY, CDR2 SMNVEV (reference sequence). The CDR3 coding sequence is TGTGCCAGCAGTTATGGCAGGGAATTTGTAGCAGATACGCAGTATTTT. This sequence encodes CASSYGREFVADTQYF.

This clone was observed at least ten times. The CDR3 bases are TGTGCCTGGGGGCTCGGTGAAAAACTGTTTTTT. Amino acid sequence: CAWGLGEKLFF. V and J are TRBV30 and TRBJ1-4; no firm D call. The CDR3 contains 11 residues. Trimming shortened V by 5 bases and J by 7 bases, and 8 bases separated the two germline ends. Germline CDR1 is GTSNPN and CDR2 is SVGIG (reference sequence).

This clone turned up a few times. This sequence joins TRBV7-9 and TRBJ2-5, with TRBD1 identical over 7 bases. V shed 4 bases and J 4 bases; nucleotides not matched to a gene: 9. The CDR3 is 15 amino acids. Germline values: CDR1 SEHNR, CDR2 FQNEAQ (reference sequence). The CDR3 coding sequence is TGTGCCAGCAGCTCAGAAGACAGGGCGGGAGAGACCCAGTACTTC. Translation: CASSSEDRAGETQYF.

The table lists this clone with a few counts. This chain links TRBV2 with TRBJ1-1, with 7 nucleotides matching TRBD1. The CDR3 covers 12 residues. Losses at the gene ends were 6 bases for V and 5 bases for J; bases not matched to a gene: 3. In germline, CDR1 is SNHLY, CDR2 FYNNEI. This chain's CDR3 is CASRIQGTEAFF. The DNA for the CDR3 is TGTGCCAGCAGGATACAGGGGACTGAAGCTTTCTTT.

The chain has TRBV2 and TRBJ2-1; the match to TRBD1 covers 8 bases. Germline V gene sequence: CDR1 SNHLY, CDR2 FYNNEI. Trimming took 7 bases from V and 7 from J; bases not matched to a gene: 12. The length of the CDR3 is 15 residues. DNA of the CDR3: TGTGCCAGCACCAGAGGTACAGGGGGATGGAATGAGCAGTTCTTC. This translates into CASTRGTGGWNEQFF.

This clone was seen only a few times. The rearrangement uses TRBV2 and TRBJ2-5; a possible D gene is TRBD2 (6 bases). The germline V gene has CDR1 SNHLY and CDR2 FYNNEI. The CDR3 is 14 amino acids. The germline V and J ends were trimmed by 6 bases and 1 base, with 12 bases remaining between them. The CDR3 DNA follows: TGTGCCAGCAGCGGGGGACTGAGCCAAGAGACCCAGTACTTC. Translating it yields CASSGGLSQETQYF. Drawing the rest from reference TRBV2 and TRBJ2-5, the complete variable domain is EPEVTQTPSHQVTQMGQEVILRCVPISNHLYFYWYRQILGQKVEFLVSFYNNEISEKSEIFDDQFSVERPDGSNFTLKIRSTKLEDSAMYFCASSGGLSQETQYFGPGTRLLVL.

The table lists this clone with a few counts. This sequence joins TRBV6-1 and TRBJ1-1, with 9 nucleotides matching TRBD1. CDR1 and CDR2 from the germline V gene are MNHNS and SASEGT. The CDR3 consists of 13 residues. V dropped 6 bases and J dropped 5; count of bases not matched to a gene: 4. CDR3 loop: CASRWTGETEAFF. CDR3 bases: TGTGCCAGCAGGTGGACAGGGGAAACTGAAGCTTTCTTT.

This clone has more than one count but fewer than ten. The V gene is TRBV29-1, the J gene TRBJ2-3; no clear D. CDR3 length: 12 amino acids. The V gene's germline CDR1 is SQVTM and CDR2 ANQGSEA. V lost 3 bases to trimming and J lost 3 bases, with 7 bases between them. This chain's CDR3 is CSVEGQTDTQYF. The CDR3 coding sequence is TGCAGCGTTGAGGGCCAGACAGATACGCAGTATTTT.

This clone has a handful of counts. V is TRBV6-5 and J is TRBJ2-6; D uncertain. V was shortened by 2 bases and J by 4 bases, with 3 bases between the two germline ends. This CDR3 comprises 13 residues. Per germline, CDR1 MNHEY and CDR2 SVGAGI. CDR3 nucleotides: TGTGCCAGCAGTTACGGCGGGGCCAACGTCCTGACTTTC. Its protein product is CASSYGGANVLTF.

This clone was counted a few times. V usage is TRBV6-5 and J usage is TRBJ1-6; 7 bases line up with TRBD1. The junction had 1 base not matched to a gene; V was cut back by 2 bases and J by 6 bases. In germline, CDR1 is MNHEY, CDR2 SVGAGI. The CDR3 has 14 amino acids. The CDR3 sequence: CASSYTGVNSPLHF. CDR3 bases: TGTGCCAGCAGTTACACAGGGGTTAATTCACCCCTCCACTTT.

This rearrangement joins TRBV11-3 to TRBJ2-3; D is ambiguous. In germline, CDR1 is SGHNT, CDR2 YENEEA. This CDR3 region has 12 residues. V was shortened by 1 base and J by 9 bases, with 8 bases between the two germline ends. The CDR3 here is CASSLAQSTQYF. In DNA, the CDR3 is TGTGCCAGCAGCTTAGCCCAGTCCACGCAGTATTTT. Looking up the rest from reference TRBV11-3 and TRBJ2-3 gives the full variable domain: EAGVVQSPRYKIIEKKQPVAFWCNPISGHNTLYWYLQNLGQGPELLIRYENEEAVDDSQLPKDRFSAERLKGVDSTLKIQPAELGDSAVYLCASSLAQSTQYFGPGTRLTVL.

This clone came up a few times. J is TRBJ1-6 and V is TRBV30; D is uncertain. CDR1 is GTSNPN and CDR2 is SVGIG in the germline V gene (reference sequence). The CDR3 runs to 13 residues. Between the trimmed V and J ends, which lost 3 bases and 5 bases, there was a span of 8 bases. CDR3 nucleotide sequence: TGTGCCTGGAGGTCGGTCGATAATTCACCCCTCCACTTT. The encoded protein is CAWRSVDNSPLHF.

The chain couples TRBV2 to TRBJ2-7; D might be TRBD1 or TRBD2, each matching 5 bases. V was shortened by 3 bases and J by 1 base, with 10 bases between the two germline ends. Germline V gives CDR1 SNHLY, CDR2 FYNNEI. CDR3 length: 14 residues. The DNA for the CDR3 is TGTGCCAGCAGTGATCGGGGCGTTTCCTACGAGCAGTACTTC. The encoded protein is CASSDRGVSYEQYF.